This T cell receptor beta chain was documented in a study of response to subunit inactivated influenza vaccine. General observations from the study: Authors proposed each seasonal influenza vaccination draws in few new T cells.

This clonotype was detected only a few times. Its antigen is unknown. TCRdb redid the calling of the RT-PCR reads with MiXCR, one entry per CDR3 protein. This sample has almost 600,000 distinct CDR3 sequences, with around 15% found just once. The germline V and J ends were trimmed by 4 bases and 5 bases, with 18 bases remaining between them. CDR3 length: 15 residues. Germline-derived CDR1 and CDR2 are SGHNT and YYREEE (reference sequence). The specimen comprised PBMCs from blood, sampled roughly 13 days after vaccination. V usage is TRBV5-4 and J usage is TRBJ2-5, with D possibly being TRBD1 (7 bases). This sequence originates from a man between 45 and 60 years old who received an inactivated influenza vaccine. CDR3 sequence (DNA): TGTGCCAGCAGCCGGGGGACAGAGGGCTTGGAGACCCAGTACTTC. Translation gives CASSRGTEGLETQYF.